This TCR beta chain was identified in a study of OX40 agonist ivuxolimab in advanced cancers. Clones were read by immunoSEQ multiplex PCR, and TCRdb kept only the in-frame ones, dropping some. The sample has approximately 60,000 clones; roughly 84% are singletons. Germline-derived CDR1 and CDR2 are GTSNPN and SVGIG (reference sequence). V was pared by 3 bases and J by 4 bases, with 13 bases between. The CDR3 has 14 amino acids. Prior autoimmune disease or systemic immunosuppression barred patients. Sampled blood was obtained at baseline, cycle 4 day 1, and cycle 7 day 1. The rearrangement joins TRBV30 to TRBJ1-3; no reliable D call. Here the sequenced sample was CD4+ or CD8+ T cells sorted from blood, taken in a trial of the OX40 agonist ivuxolimab. This receptor was obtained from an adult with an advanced solid tumor such as melanoma, head and neck, liver or kidney cancer. The CDR3 protein is CAWRGLTIGNTIYF. CDR3 nucleotides: TGTGCCTGGAGGGGCCTTACGATAGGAAACACCATATATTTT.